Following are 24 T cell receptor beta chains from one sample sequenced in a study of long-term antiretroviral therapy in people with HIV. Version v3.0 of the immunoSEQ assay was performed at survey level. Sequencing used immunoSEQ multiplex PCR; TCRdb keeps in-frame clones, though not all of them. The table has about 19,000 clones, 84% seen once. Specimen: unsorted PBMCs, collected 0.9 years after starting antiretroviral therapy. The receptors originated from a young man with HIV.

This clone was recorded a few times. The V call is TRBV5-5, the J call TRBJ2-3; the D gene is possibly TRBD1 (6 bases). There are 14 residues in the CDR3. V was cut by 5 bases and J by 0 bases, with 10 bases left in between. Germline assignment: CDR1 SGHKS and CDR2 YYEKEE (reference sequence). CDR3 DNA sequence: TGTGCCAGCAGTCCGGGACACAGCACAGATACGCAGTATTTT. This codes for CASSPGHSTDTQYF.

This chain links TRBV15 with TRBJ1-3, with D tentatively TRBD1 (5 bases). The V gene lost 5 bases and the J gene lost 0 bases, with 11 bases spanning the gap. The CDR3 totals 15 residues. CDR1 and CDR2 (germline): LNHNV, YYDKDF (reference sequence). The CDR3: CATSWEGSSGNTIYF. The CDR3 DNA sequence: TGTGCCACCAGCTGGGAGGGGAGCTCTGGAAACACCATATATTTT.

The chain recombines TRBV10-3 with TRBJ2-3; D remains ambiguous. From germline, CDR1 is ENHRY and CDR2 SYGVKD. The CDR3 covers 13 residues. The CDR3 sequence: CAVARGPSDTQYF. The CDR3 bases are TGTGCGGTCGCACGTGGGCCATCCGATACGCAGTATTTT.

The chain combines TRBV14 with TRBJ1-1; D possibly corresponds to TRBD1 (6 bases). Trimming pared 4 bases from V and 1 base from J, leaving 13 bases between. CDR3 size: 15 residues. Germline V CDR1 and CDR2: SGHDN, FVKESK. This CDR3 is CASSPPTTGNTEAFF. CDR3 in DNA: TGTGCCAGCAGCCCCCCGACGACAGGGAACACTGAAGCTTTCTTT.

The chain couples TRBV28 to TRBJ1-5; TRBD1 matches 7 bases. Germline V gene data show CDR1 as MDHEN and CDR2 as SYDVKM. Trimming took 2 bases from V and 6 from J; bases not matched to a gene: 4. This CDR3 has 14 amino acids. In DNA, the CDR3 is TGTGCCAGCAGTTTACAGGGGGGGATTCAGCCCCAGCATTTT. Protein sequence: CASSLQGGIQPQHF.

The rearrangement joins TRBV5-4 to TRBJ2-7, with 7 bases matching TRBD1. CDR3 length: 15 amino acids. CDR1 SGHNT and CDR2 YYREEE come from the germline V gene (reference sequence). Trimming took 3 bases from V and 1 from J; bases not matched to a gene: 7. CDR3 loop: CASSSRTGPSYEQYF. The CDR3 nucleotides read TGTGCCAGCAGCTCCCGGACAGGCCCTTCCTACGAGCAGTACTTC.

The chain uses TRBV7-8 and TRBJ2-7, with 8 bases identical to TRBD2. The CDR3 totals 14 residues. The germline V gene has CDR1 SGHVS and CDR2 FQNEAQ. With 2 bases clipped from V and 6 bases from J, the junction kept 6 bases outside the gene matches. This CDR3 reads CASSLRAGDGEQYV. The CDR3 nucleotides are TGTGCCAGCAGCTTACGAGCGGGGGACGGCGAGCAGTACGTC.

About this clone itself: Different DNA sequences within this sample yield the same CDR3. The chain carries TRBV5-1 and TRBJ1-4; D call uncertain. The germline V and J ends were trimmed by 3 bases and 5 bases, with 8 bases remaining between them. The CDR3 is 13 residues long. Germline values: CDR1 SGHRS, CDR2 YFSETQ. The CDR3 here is CASSSLGNEKLFF. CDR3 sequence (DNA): TGCGCCAGCAGCTCCCTTGGGAATGAAAAACTGTTTTTT.

CDR3 region: CASSLLVTQYF. The CDR3 DNA reads as TGTGCCAGCAGCTTACTGGTGACCCAGTACTTC. This rearrangement joins TRBV7-3 to TRBJ2-5; no clear D. V was shortened by 2 bases and J by 7 bases, with 5 bases between the two germline ends. The CDR3 is 11 residues long. The germline CDR1 and CDR2 sequences are SGHTA and FQGTGA.

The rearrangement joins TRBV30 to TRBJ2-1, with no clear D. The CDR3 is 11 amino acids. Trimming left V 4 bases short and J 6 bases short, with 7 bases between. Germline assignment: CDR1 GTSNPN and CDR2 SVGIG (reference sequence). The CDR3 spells CAWTLLNEQFF. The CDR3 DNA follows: TGTGCCTGGACCCTTCTCAATGAGCAGTTCTTC.

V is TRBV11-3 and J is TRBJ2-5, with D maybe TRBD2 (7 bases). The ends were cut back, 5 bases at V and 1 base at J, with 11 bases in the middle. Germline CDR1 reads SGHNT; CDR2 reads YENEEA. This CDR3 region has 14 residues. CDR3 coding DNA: TGTGCCAGCAGCCACGGGGGGCCCCAAGAGACCCAGTACTTC. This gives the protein CASSHGGPQETQYF.

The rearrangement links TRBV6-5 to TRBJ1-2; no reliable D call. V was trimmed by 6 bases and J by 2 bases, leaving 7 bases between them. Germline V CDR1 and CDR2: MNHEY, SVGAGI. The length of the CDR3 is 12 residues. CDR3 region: CASRVGNYGYTF. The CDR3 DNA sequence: TGTGCCAGCAGGGTAGGGAACTATGGCTACACCTTC.

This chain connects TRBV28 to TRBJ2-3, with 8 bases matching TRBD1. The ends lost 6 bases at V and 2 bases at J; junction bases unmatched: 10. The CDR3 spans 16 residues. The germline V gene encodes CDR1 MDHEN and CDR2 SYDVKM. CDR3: CASSHGDRMITDTQYF. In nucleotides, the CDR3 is TGTGCCAGCAGCCATGGGGACAGGATGATCACAGATACGCAGTATTTT.

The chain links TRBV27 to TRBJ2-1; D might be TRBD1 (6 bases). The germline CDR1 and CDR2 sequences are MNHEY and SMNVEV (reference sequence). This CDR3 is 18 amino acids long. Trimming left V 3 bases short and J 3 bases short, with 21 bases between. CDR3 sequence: CASSLIPRTDVLYNEQFF. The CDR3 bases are TGTGCCAGCAGTTTGATCCCGCGGACAGACGTCCTCTACAATGAGCAGTTCTTC.

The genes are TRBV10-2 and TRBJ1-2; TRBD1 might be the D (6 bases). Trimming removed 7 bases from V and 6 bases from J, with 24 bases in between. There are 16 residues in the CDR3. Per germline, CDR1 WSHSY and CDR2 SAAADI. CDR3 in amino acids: CASTQPGTLRADGYTF. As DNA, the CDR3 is TGCGCCAGCACTCAACCCGGGACACTCAGAGCGGATGGCTACACCTTC.

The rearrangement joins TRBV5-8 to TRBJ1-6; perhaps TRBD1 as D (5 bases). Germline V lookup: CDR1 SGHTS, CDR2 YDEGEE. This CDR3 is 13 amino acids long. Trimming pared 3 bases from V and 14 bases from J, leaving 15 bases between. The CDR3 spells CASSYVTDPALHF. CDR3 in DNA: TGTGCCAGCAGCTATGTGACAGATCCAGCCCTCCACTTT. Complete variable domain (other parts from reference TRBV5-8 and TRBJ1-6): EAGVTQSPTHLIKTRGQQATLRCSPISGHTSVYWYQQALGLGLQFLLWYDEGEERNRGNFPPRFSGRQFPNYSSELNVNALELEDSALYLCASSYVTDPALHFGNGTRLTVT.

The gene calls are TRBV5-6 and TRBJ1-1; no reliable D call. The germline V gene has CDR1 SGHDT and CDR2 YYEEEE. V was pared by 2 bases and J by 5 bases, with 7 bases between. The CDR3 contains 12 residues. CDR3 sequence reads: CASSFERTEAFF. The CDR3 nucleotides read TGTGCCAGCAGCTTCGAGCGGACTGAAGCTTTCTTT.

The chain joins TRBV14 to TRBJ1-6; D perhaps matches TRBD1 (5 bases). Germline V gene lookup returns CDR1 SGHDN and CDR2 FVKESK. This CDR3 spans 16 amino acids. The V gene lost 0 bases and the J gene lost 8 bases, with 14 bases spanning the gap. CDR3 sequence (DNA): TGTGCCAGCAGCCAAGAGTGGGGGGGTTTGGATTCACCCCTCCACTTT. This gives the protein CASSQEWGGLDSPLHF. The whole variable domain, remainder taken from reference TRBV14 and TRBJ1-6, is EAGVTQFPSHSVIEKGQTVTLRCDPISGHDNLYWYRRVMGKEIKFLLHFVKESKQDESGMPNNRFLAERTGGTYSTLKVQPAELEDSGVYFCASSQEWGGLDSPLHFGNGTRLTVT.

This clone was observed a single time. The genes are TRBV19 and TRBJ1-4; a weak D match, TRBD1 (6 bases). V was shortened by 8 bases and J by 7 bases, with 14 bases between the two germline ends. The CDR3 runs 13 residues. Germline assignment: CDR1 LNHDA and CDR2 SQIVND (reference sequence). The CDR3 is CASSTEGGEKLFF. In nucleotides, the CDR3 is TGTGCCAGTTCGACAGAGGGGGGTGAAAAACTGTTTTTT.

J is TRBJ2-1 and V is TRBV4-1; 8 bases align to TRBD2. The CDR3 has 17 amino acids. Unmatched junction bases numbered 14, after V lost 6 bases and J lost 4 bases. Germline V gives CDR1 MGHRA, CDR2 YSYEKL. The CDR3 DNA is TGCGCCAGCAGGATGAACCCGGGACTAGGAGGTTACAATGAGCAGTTCTTC. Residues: CASRMNPGLGGYNEQFF.

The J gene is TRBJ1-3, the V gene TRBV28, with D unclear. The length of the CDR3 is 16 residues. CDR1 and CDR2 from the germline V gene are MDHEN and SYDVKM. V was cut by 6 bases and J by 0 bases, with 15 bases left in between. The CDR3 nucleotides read TGTGCCAGCAGGGTTCACGGTGGGGTCTCTGGAAACACCATATATTTT. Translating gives CASRVHGGVSGNTIYF.

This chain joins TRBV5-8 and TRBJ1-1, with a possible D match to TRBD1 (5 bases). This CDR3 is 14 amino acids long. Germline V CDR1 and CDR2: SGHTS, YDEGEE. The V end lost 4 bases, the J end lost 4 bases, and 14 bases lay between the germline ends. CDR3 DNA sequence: TGTGCCAGCAGCGACAGAAACGGGGGCACTGAAGCTTTCTTT. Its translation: CASSDRNGGTEAFF.

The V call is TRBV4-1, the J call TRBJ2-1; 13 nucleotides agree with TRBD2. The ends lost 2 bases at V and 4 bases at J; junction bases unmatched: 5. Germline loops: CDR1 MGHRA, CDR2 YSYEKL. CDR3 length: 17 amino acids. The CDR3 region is CASSQTETSGGYNEQFF. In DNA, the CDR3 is TGCGCCAGCAGCCAAACTGAGACTAGCGGGGGGTACAATGAGCAGTTCTTC.

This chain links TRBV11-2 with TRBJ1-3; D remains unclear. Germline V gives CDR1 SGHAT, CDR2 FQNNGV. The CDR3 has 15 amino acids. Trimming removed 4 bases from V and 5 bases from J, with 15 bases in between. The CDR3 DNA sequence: TGTGCCAGCAGCTACTGGACCGGTGGAAGAAACACCATATATTTT. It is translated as CASSYWTGGRNTIYF.